These 12 T cell receptor beta chains came from one sample sequenced in a study of OX40 agonist ivuxolimab in advanced cancers. Libraries were prepared by immunoSEQ multiplex PCR; TCRdb keeps only in-frame clonotypes and omits some of them. This table holds over 30,000 clones, almost 85% found once. The specimen comprised CD4+ or CD8+ T cells sorted from blood, sampled in a trial of the OX40 agonist ivuxolimab. Source of these receptors: an adult with an advanced solid tumor such as melanoma, head and neck, liver or kidney cancer.

The chain recombines TRBV2 with TRBJ2-3; D is unclear. CDR3 size: 12 residues. Looked up from germline, CDR1 is SNHLY and CDR2 is FYNNEI. V was shortened by 5 bases and J by 3 bases, with 6 bases between the two germline ends. The CDR3 spells CASSRMTDTQYF. The CDR3 DNA sequence: TGTGCCAGCAGTAGGATGACAGATACGCAGTATTTT.

The chain joins TRBV4-1 to TRBJ2-5; 12 bases line up with TRBD2. The trim removed 0 bases at V and 2 bases at J, leaving 4 bases unmatched. CDR3 length equals 17 residues. Germline V gene lookup returns CDR1 MGHRA and CDR2 YSYEKL. The CDR3 nucleotides are TGCGCCAGCAGCCAAGATACCCTAGCGGGGGGGCAAGAGACCCAGTACTTC. It is translated as CASSQDTLAGGQETQYF.

The CDR3 nucleotides read TGCAGCGTTGCGGAGGGCCCTCGGGAGACCCAGTACTTC. Translating gives CSVAEGPRETQYF. The V gene is TRBV29-1, the J gene TRBJ2-5; D is perhaps TRBD2 (6 bases). The CDR3 loop spans 13 amino acids. The V gene's germline CDR1 is SQVTM and CDR2 ANQGSEA. V dropped 4 bases and J dropped 5 bases, with 14 bases sitting between them.

As regards this clone: A much bigger clone sits one base away, suggesting this may be a read error. V gene TRBV28 combines with J gene TRBJ1-1; D remains unclear. Trimming removed 6 bases from V and 1 base from J, with 3 bases in between. This CDR3 comprises 11 residues. Looked up from germline, CDR1 is MDHEN and CDR2 is SYDVKM. The CDR3, as DNA: TGTGCCAGCAGGGGGAACACTGAAGCTTTCTTT. Protein: CASRGNTEAFF.

This clone is classed as medium-sized. The gene calls are TRBV4-2 and TRBJ2-7; 9 nucleotides align to TRBD2. The CDR3 totals 15 residues. Germline assignment: CDR1 LGHNA and CDR2 YNFKEQ. J was trimmed by 4 bases and V by 4 bases; bases with no gene match: 8. CDR3 sequence reads: CASSPLAGEGYEQYF. For the CDR3, the DNA is TGTGCCAGCAGCCCCTTAGCGGGGGAGGGTTACGAGCAGTACTTC.

The sample holds a few counts of this clone. The gene calls are TRBV6-5 and TRBJ2-1; 7 positions match TRBD2. The CDR3 is 14 amino acids. Trimming removed 5 bases from V and 6 bases from J; junction bases left unmatched: 7. Germline CDR1 reads MNHEY; CDR2 reads SVGAGI. The CDR3 DNA reads as TGTGCCAGCAGTGCCCTCGGGAGGTTCAATGAGCAGTTCTTC. It is translated as CASSALGRFNEQFF.

The table lists this clone with a few counts. The genes are TRBV11-2 and TRBJ2-7; D uncertain. The CDR3 is 12 amino acids. Germline assignment: CDR1 SGHAT and CDR2 FQNNGV. Trimming left V 4 bases short and J 10 bases short, with 14 bases between. CDR3 nucleotides: TGTGCCAGCAGCTCAACCCTAAGGTATCAGTACTTC. This codes for CASSSTLRYQYF.

The genes are TRBV27 and TRBJ2-2; D is unclear. Germline assignment: CDR1 MNHEY and CDR2 SMNVEV (reference sequence). This CDR3 comprises 15 residues. Trimming removed 2 bases at V and 0 bases at J, with 7 bases between. The CDR3 sequence is CASSLGSANTGELFF. DNA of the CDR3: TGTGCCAGCAGTTTAGGAAGCGCGAACACCGGGGAGCTGTTTTTT.

This clone is a singleton in its sample. V usage is TRBV27 and J usage is TRBJ2-7; the D is unclear. This CDR3 has 11 amino acids. Germline V gene data show CDR1 as MNHEY and CDR2 as SMNVEV (reference sequence). Between the trimmed V and J ends, which lost 3 bases and 6 bases, there was a span of 6 bases. The CDR3 DNA is TGTGCCAGCAGTTTGTTCGGCGAGCAGTACTTC. This sequence encodes CASSLFGEQYF.

This chain connects TRBV7-8 to TRBJ1-6; no clear D gene. This CDR3 contains 15 residues. Between the trimmed V and J ends, which lost 0 bases and 7 bases, there was a span of 10 bases. The V gene's germline CDR1 is SGHVS and CDR2 FQNEAQ. The CDR3 spells CASSLARAANSPLHF. CDR3 in DNA: TGTGCCAGCAGCTTAGCCCGGGCCGCAAATTCACCCCTCCACTTT. Complete variable domain (other parts from reference TRBV7-8 and TRBJ1-6): GAGVSQSPRYKVAKRGQDVALRCDPISGHVSLFWYQQALGQGPEFLTYFQNEAQLDKSGLPSDRFFAERPEGSVSTLKIQRTQQEDSAVYLCASSLARAANSPLHFGNGTRLTVT.

CDR3 in amino acids: CASSPRTGRDTQYF. CDR3 nucleotide sequence: TGTGCCAGCTCACCGAGGACAGGAAGGGATACGCAGTATTTT. V usage is TRBV18 and J usage is TRBJ2-3; TRBD1 aligns across 7 bases. In germline, CDR1 is KGHSH, CDR2 LQKENI. The trim removed 3 bases at V and 6 bases at J, leaving 6 bases unmatched. There are 14 residues in the CDR3.

The rearrangement uses TRBV6-6 and TRBJ1-3; TRBD1 might be the D (6 bases). The CDR3 spans 14 residues. The germline CDR1 and CDR2 sequences are MNHNY and SVGAGI (reference sequence). V lost 5 bases and J 3 bases, leaving 11 bases between the germline ends. The CDR3 nucleotides read TGTGCCAGCAGTATGAGGGGGTTTGGAAACACCATATATTTT. This encodes CASSMRGFGNTIYF.